Shown below are 15 T cell receptor beta chains from a single sample sequenced in a study of blood T cell repertoires in COVID-19. Measured with immunoSEQ multiplex PCR; TCRdb has only the in-frame clones, and not every one. Here the sample spans some 80,000 clones, 88% being singletons. The sequencing sample was made of peripheral blood. These receptors were collected from a human donor in a cohort sampled during active COVID-19.

V and J are TRBV7-9 and TRBJ2-3, with 15 nucleotides matching TRBD2. J was trimmed by 0 bases and V by 5 bases; bases with no gene match: 6. CDR1 is SEHNR and CDR2 is FQNEAQ in the germline V gene (reference sequence). The CDR3 runs 18 residues. The CDR3 sequence: CASSPGTSGGLSTDTQYF. DNA of the CDR3: TGTGCCAGCAGCCCCGGGACTAGCGGGGGGCTTAGCACAGATACGCAGTATTTT. Full variable domain (outside the CDR3, taken from reference TRBV7-9 and TRBJ2-3): DTGVSQNPRHKITKRGQNVTFRCDPISEHNRLYWYRQTLGQGPEFLTYFQNEAQLEKSRLLSDRFSAERPKGSFSTLEIQRTEQGDSAMYLCASSPGTSGGLSTDTQYFGPGTRLTVL.

The J gene is TRBJ1-1, the V gene TRBV11-3; 8 nucleotides align to TRBD1. Trimming cost V 0 bases and J 0 bases; bases outside gene matches: 6. The CDR3 spans 17 residues. CDR1 SGHNT and CDR2 YENEEA come from the germline V gene. CDR3 nucleotides: TGTGCCAGCAGCTTAGAAGGGACAGGAAAAATGAACACTGAAGCTTTCTTT. Protein: CASSLEGTGKMNTEAFF.

V usage is TRBV14 and J usage is TRBJ2-7; 7 bases map to TRBD1. This CDR3 has 15 residues. Trimming at V came to 4 bases and at J to 4 bases, leaving 10 bases not matched to a gene. CDR1 SGHDN and CDR2 FVKESK come from the germline V gene. This CDR3 reads CASSLTTGLRYEQYF. The DNA for the CDR3 is TGTGCCAGCAGCCTAACGACAGGGCTTCGGTACGAGCAGTACTTC.

This chain links TRBV5-1 with TRBJ2-1; 10 nucleotides match TRBD1. CDR3 length: 15 residues. The trim removed 4 bases at V and 6 bases at J, leaving 7 bases unmatched. Germline V lookup: CDR1 SGHRS, CDR2 YFSETQ. This CDR3 is CASSRGRDRGNEQFF. In DNA, the CDR3 is TGCGCCAGCAGCCGCGGCCGGGACAGGGGCAATGAGCAGTTCTTC.

The chain recombines TRBV2 with TRBJ1-3; TRBD1 matches 7 bases. Germline V gene data show CDR1 as SNHLY and CDR2 as FYNNEI. J gave up 0 bases and V 6 bases, and 5 bases lay outside the gene matches. The CDR3 spans 15 residues. CDR3 DNA: TGTGCCAGCAGAGCGGACAGGACCTCTGGAAACACCATATATTTT. Protein sequence: CASRADRTSGNTIYF.

The J gene is TRBJ2-1, the V gene TRBV19, with TRBD2 matching 7 bases. Trimming removed 4 bases from V and 9 bases from J; junction bases left unmatched: 9. Germline CDR1 is LNHDA and CDR2 is SQIVND (reference sequence). The CDR3 length is 14 residues. CDR3 nucleotide sequence: TGTGCCAGTAGTAGGACGTGGGAGGGTGTTGAGCAGTTCTTC. Translated: CASSRTWEGVEQFF.

The genes are TRBV7-8 and TRBJ2-3, with D hard to call. The CDR3 covers 13 residues. Trimming shortened V by 5 bases and J by 5 bases, and 11 bases separated the two germline ends. The V gene's germline CDR1 is SGHVS and CDR2 FQNEAQ. Here the CDR3 reads CASSPPQIDTQYF. In nucleotides, the CDR3 is TGTGCCAGCAGCCCCCCCCAAATAGATACGCAGTATTTT.

The rearrangement uses TRBV7-3 and TRBJ2-1; 12 bases align to TRBD2. The germline V gene has CDR1 SGHTA and CDR2 FQGTGA. V shed 4 bases, J shed 8 bases, and the junction held 6 bases outside the gene matches. There are 15 residues in the CDR3. The CDR3 here is CASSSLAGGPDEQFF. DNA of the CDR3: TGTGCCAGCAGCTCCCTAGCGGGAGGGCCCGATGAGCAGTTCTTC.

Here the CDR3 reads CASSLILEGRREQYF. CDR3 sequence (DNA): TGTGCCAGCAGCTTAATCTTGGAGGGACGTCGCGAGCAGTACTTC. The rearrangement links TRBV11-1 to TRBJ2-7; possible D gene TRBD2, 6 bases. Germline CDR1 and CDR2: SGHAT and FQDESV (reference sequence). Between the trimmed V and J ends, which lost 2 bases and 6 bases, there was a span of 17 bases. The CDR3 runs to 15 residues.

The rearrangement links TRBV10-1 to TRBJ2-7; tentatively, D is TRBD1 (6 bases). This CDR3 spans 12 amino acids. Germline-derived CDR1 and CDR2 are WNHNN and SYGVQD (reference sequence). Trimming left V 7 bases short and J 6 bases short, with 13 bases between. The chain's CDR3 is CASKGQSGEQYF. CDR3 bases: TGCGCCAGCAAAGGACAGAGTGGCGAGCAGTACTTC.

The chain links TRBV11-1 to TRBJ2-3; possible D gene TRBD2, 5 bases. Trimming cost V 2 bases and J 5 bases, with 14 bases left between them. In germline, CDR1 is SGHAT, CDR2 FQDESV (reference sequence). The CDR3 runs 15 residues. Written as DNA, the CDR3 is TGTGCCAGCAGCTTACGAGGGAGAGGTGAAGATACGCAGTATTTT. Translated, it gives CASSLRGRGEDTQYF.

This clone was counted a few times. The V and J genes are TRBV27 and TRBJ2-7; 7 bases line up with TRBD2. The germline V gene has CDR1 MNHEY and CDR2 SMNVEV (reference sequence). The CDR3 has 15 residues. The ends lost 1 base at V and 3 bases at J; junction bases unmatched: 6. The CDR3 DNA reads as TGTGCCAGCAGTTTATTGGGCGGGAGCGTCTACGAGCAGTACTTC. Encoded protein: CASSLLGGSVYEQYF.

The rearrangement uses TRBV27 and TRBJ1-2; TRBD1 matches at 7 bases. Germline loops: CDR1 MNHEY, CDR2 SMNVEV (reference sequence). Trimming cost V 3 bases and J 4 bases; bases outside gene matches: 11. The CDR3 extends over 16 amino acids. CDR3 protein: CASSFPGTEDFYGYTF. Here the CDR3 DNA reads TGTGCCAGCAGTTTCCCCGGGACAGAGGATTTCTATGGCTACACCTTC.

This clone is a singleton in its sample. The chain carries TRBV25-1 and TRBJ2-1, with 14 bases matching TRBD2. CDR3 length: 15 amino acids. The germline V gene has CDR1 MGHDK and CDR2 SYGVNS. The ends lost 7 bases at V and 5 bases at J; junction bases unmatched: 4. CDR3 DNA sequence: TGTGCCAGCACTAAGACTAGCGGGAGGGACAATGAGCAGTTCTTC. It encodes CASTKTSGRDNEQFF.

The chain carries TRBV15 and TRBJ2-5, with 7 bases identical to TRBD2. Germline V lookup: CDR1 LNHNV, CDR2 YYDKDF (reference sequence). The CDR3 loop spans 15 amino acids. The V segment lost 0 bases and the J segment 3 bases; nucleotides outside the gene matches: 4. The CDR3 sequence is CATSRDISGEETQYF. The CDR3 DNA reads TGTGCCACCAGCAGAGATATCAGCGGGGAAGAGACCCAGTACTTC.